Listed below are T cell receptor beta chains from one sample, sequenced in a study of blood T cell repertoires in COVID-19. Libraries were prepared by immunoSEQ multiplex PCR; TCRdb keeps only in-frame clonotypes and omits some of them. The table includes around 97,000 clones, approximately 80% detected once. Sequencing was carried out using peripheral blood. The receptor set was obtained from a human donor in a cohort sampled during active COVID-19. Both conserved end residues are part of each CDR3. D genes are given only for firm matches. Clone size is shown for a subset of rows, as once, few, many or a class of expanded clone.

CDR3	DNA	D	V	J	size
CASSSLRAGGPNEQFF	TGTGCCAGCAGCTCCCTACGAGCGGGGGGGCCTAATGAGCAGTTCTTC	TRBD2	TRBV7-6	TRBJ2-1	.
CASSSYDSSYEQYF	TGTGCCAGCAGCTCATATGACAGTTCCTACGAGCAGTACTTC	.	TRBV11-2	TRBJ2-7	.
CASSFSSNQPQHF	TGTGCCAGCAGCTTTAGCAGCAATCAGCCCCAGCATTTT	.	TRBV7-9	TRBJ1-5	.
CASSVVGGNEQYF	TGTGCCAGCAGTGTCGTAGGGGGAAACGAGCAGTACTTC	.	TRBV25-1	TRBJ2-7	once
CASTPGNLNTEAFF	TGTGCCAGCACCCCGGGGAACTTGAACACTGAAGCTTTCTTT	.	TRBV7-2	TRBJ1-1	.
CASSSRTGQGSF	TGTGCCAGCAGCTCGAGGACAGGCCAGGGGTCTTTC	TRBD1	TRBV11-2	TRBJ2-6	.
CASSLGTSVSTDTQYF	TGTGCCAGTAGCCTCGGGACTAGCGTAAGCACAGATACGCAGTATTTT	TRBD2	TRBV19	TRBJ2-3	.
CASQGQIGNQPQHF	TGTGCCAGTCAAGGACAGATAGGCAATCAGCCCCAGCATTTT	.	TRBV18	TRBJ1-5	.
CSVVWGGNTEAFF	TGCAGCGTTGTTTGGGGGGGAAACACTGAAGCTTTCTTT	.	TRBV29-1	TRBJ1-1	.
CSVDRTALHGYTF	TGCAGCGTTGACCGGACAGCCCTCCATGGCTACACCTTC	.	TRBV29-1	TRBJ1-2	few
CASSSSGTGIEGYTF	TGTGCCAGCAGCAGCTCCGGGACAGGGATAGAGGGCTACACCTTC	TRBD1	TRBV9	TRBJ1-2	.
CASSRTLRSTEAFF	TGTGCCAGTAGTAGAACCCTCCGGAGCACTGAAGCTTTCTTT	.	TRBV19	TRBJ1-1	.
CASSQGAGTGELFF	TGTGCCAGCAGCCAGGGGGCTGGGACCGGGGAGCTGTTTTTT	TRBD1	TRBV7-3	TRBJ2-2	few
CASSPNRGWGNSPLHF	TGTGCCAGCAGCCCCAACAGGGGATGGGGTAATTCACCCCTCCACTTT	TRBD1	TRBV9	TRBJ1-6	few
CATRPTGNYGYTF	TGTGCCACCAGGCCGACAGGGAACTATGGCTACACCTTC	TRBD1	TRBV15	TRBJ1-2	.
CASSYGTGDHEQYF	TGTGCCAGCAGTTACGGGACAGGGGACCACGAGCAGTACTTC	TRBD1	TRBV6-2/TRBV6-3	TRBJ2-7	.
CASSLMGGRRGGELFF	TGTGCCAGCAGCTTGATGGGGGGGCGCCGTGGCGGGGAGCTGTTTTTT	.	TRBV5-4	TRBJ2-2	.
CASSLGGIRANQPQHF	TGTGCCAGCAGTTTAGGGGGGATCAGGGCTAATCAGCCCCAGCATTTT	.	TRBV27	TRBJ1-5	few
CAIPWRDATNEKLFF	TGTGCCATTCCTTGGCGGGATGCAACTAATGAAAAACTGTTTTTT	.	TRBV6-5	TRBJ1-4	.
CASSLGAGMGTNEKLFF	TGTGCCAGCAGCTTAGGGGCAGGGATGGGGACTAATGAAAAACTGTTTTTT	.	TRBV7-9	TRBJ1-4	.
CASSLAAGGPQETQYF	TGTGCCAGCAGCTTAGCAGCGGGGGGCCCTCAAGAGACCCAGTACTTC	TRBD2	TRBV7-6	TRBJ2-5	.
CASSLGTGLGNTIYF	TGTGCCAGCAGTTTAGGGACAGGGCTCGGAAACACCATATATTTT	TRBD1	TRBV27	TRBJ1-3	.
CASSPNPDQPQHF	TGTGCCAGCTCCCCAAACCCGGATCAGCCCCAGCATTTT	.	TRBV18	TRBJ1-5	.
CASSLSRGQDTQYF	TGTGCCAGCAGCTTATCCAGAGGGCAAGATACGCAGTATTTT	.	TRBV7-2	TRBJ2-3	.
CATRDSLGPIYF	TGTGCCACCCGGGACAGCTTGGGTCCCATATATTTT	TRBD1	TRBV19	TRBJ1-3	.
CASSIRGSENTIYF	TGTGCCAGTAGTATCAGGGGGAGTGAAAACACCATATATTTT	TRBD1	TRBV19	TRBJ1-3	.
CASSLSGIVFLHF	TGTGCCAGCAGCTTGAGCGGTATTGTTTTCCTCCACTTT	.	TRBV7-2	TRBJ1-6	once
CSVMGQGVTNEQYF	TGCAGCGTAATGGGACAGGGGGTTACTAACGAGCAGTACTTC	TRBD1	TRBV29-1	TRBJ2-7	.
CSGSLNTEAFF	TGCAGCGGTAGCCTGAACACTGAAGCTTTCTTT	.	TRBV29-1	TRBJ1-1	once